These 2 T cell receptor beta chains share one sample of origin, sequenced in a study of T-cell memory formation after mild COVID-19. TCRdb ran MiXCR on the 5' RACE reads and lists one entry per CDR3 protein. The data hold 250,000 or so distinct CDR3 sequences, with about a sixth observed a single time. Sequencing used PBMCs or a T cell subset sorted from them (not recorded which). These receptors were taken from a man between 18 and 29 years old who had mild COVID-19 (a few samples of this study predate the infection). Cell type and time point are not known.

This clonotype showed up just a few times. The chain recombines TRBV5-1 with TRBJ2-1, with 8 bases fitting TRBD1. The J segment lost 7 bases and the V segment lost 4 bases, leaving 7 bases of the junction unmatched. Germline V lookup: CDR1 SGHRS, CDR2 YFSETQ. The CDR3 has 14 residues. DNA for the CDR3: TGCGCCAGCAGCGAACTCCAGGGGGCTAATGAGCAGTTCTTC. Translated: CASSELQGANEQFF.

This chain connects TRBV15 to TRBJ1-3; D may be TRBD1 (5 bases). In germline, CDR1 is LNHNV, CDR2 YYDKDF (reference sequence). V shed 11 bases and J shed 0 bases, with 17 bases lying between them. This CDR3 contains 15 residues. The CDR3 region has the DNA TGTGCCGTTTCGGGACGGCTAAGCTCTGGAAACACCATATATTTT. The encoded protein is CAVSGRLSSGNTIYF.